This T cell receptor (beta chain) came from a study of T cell repertoires in cytomegalovirus infection. Study at large: Public TCR beta signatures were indicative of both CMV infection and a matching HLA type.

TCRdb itself ran the reads through MiXCR, one entry per CDR3 protein. Here the sample spans about 230,000 distinct CDR3 sequences, approximately 22% being singletons. Trimming pared 5 bases from V and 1 base from J, leaving 11 bases between. The CDR3 totals 14 residues. The germline CDR1 and CDR2 sequences are MNHEY and SVGEGT. As for this clonotype: Antigen: not known.

General study results and limits: Across the ex vivo response, the dominant clonotypes were HLA-C-restricted CMV-specific TCR beta clonotypes. Cumulative public TCR beta family frequency identified CMV carriers with the relevant HLA.

The clonotype was recovered from a human donor in good health (CMV status not recorded). Some clones in this sample may be carry-over from other donors' samples. The sample taken for sequencing was CD8+ T cells from PBMCs. This chain connects TRBV6-2 or TRBV6-3 to TRBJ1-1; D uncertain. Here the CDR3 reads CASSQSSGNTEAFF. The CDR3 DNA reads as TGTGCCAGCAGTCAATCCTCAGGGAACACTGAAGCTTTCTTT.